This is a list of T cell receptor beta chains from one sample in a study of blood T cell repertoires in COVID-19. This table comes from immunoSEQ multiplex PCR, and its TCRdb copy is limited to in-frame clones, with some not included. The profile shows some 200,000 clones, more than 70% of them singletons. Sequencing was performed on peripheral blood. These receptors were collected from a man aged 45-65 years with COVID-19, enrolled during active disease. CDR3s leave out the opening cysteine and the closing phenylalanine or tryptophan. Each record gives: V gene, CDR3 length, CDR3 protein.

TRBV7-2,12,ASSLDSVNYGYT
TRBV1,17,TSSQDSSGGPGGTGELF
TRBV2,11,ASSADRNNEQF
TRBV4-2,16,ASSQETLPGTSNSPLH
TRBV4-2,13,ASSQTRVAGNTIY
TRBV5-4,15,ASSRTSGTSSYNEQF
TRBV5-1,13,ASSLSGANTGELF
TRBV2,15,ASSALSGTSSTDTQY
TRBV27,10,ASRRGFGELF
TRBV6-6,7,ASSWPHT